Following are 4 T cell receptor beta chains from one sample sequenced in a study of radiation and T cells in renal cell carcinoma. Profiling relied on immunoSEQ multiplex PCR, and the TCRdb table lists in-frame clones only, not all of them. The top ten hold under 15% of the sample, which has under 20,000 clones, roughly 64% seen once. Noted treatment: 15 Gy SBRT to primary tumor, nephrectomy 4 weeks later. The specimen was tumor tissue, collected from a patient whose treatment included radiotherapy and nephrectomy. These receptors all come from a woman in her seventies with renal cell carcinoma.

The chain carries TRBV4-3 and TRBJ2-3, with 10 positions matching TRBD2. The CDR3 length is 17 residues. V was pared by 0 bases and J by 4 bases, with 7 bases of the junction left unmatched. Germline V gene sequence: CDR1 LGHNA, CDR2 YSLEER. As DNA, the CDR3 is TGCGCCAGCAGCCAAGATAGGGCTAGCGGGGGCGCAGATACGCAGTATTTT. It yields the protein CASSQDRASGGADTQYF.

The chain uses TRBV5-4 and TRBJ2-5; 14 bases are a match to TRBD2. With V trimmed by 4 bases and J by 4 bases, 9 bases remained unmatched. Germline CDR1 reads SGHNT; CDR2 reads YYREEE (reference sequence). The CDR3 covers 17 residues. The DNA of the CDR3 is TGTGCCAGCAGCCTTCTGACTAGCGGGGGGGCCGGAGAGACCCAGTACTTC. It specifies CASSLLTSGGAGETQYF.

This clone has only a few counts. The chain joins TRBV28 to TRBJ1-1; D is uncertain. This CDR3 has 11 residues. V was cut by 4 bases and J by 4 bases, with 4 bases left in between. Germline V lookup: CDR1 MDHEN, CDR2 SYDVKM. CDR3 nucleotides: TGTGCCAGCAGTTCGACCACTGAAGCTTTCTTT. Protein: CASSSTTEAFF.

The chain carries TRBV4-1 and TRBJ2-1, with TRBD2 as a possible D gene (5 bases). This CDR3 has 14 residues. Trimming cost V 4 bases and J 1 base, with 8 bases left between them. Germline CDR1 MGHRA, CDR2 YSYEKL. DNA for the CDR3: TGCGCCAGCAGCCCGGACTTTTCCTACAATGAGCAGTTCTTC. Its translation is CASSPDFSYNEQFF.